This T cell receptor (beta chain) originates from a study of blood T cell repertoires in COVID-19. At the level of the study: Samples representing acute and convalescent COVID-19 were sourced from the United States, Italy and Spain. T cells, B-cell-depleted T cells, or PBMCs provided the cDNA or gDNA that served as material.

CDR1 and CDR2 from the germline V gene are MNHNS and SASEGT. The CDR3 has 16 residues. V shed 2 bases and J shed 2 bases, with 15 bases lying between them. Per the authors' pipeline: Quantification of nucleated cells was approximated via reference gene primer amplification. Measured with immunoSEQ multiplex PCR; TCRdb has only the in-frame clones, and not every one. V and J calls and clone size are copied from that table; D and trimming were computed from the DNA. The repertoire consists of 380,000 or so clones, with 81% occurring once and the leading ten covering more than 0.85%. The sequence was collected from a human donor with acute or convalescent COVID-19. The donor label of this sample is uncertain. The chain links TRBV6-1 to TRBJ1-2, with a tentative D call TRBD1 (6 bases). Sequences were obtained from peripheral blood. The DNA of the CDR3 is TGTGCCAGCAGTGAACTGGACAGACAACGGAACTATGGCTACACCTTC. Its translation is CASSELDRQRNYGYTF.